A selection of T cell receptor beta chains follows, all from one sample in a study of blood T cell repertoires in COVID-19. Profiling relied on immunoSEQ multiplex PCR, and the TCRdb table lists in-frame clones only, not all of them. The sample contains some 190,000 clones, roughly three quarters of which appear only once. The sample was PBMCs or T cells enriched from blood (not recorded which). These receptors originate from a man aged 55 to 69 who had been exposed to COVID-19. CDR3s include the opening cysteine and the closing phenylalanine or tryptophan. The D gene is left open where the match is weak. Expanded clones get a size class; other rows say once, few or many, or leave the size out.

d_call clone_size j_call v_call cdr3_length cdr3_nt cdr3_aa
TRBD2 - TRBJ2-3 TRBV10-3 14 TGTGCCATCGCTAGCGGGCCTAGCACAGATACGCAGTATTTT CAIASGPSTDTQYF
TRBD2 - TRBJ2-3 TRBV5-1 16 TGCGCCAGCAGCCTGGGGGCGCGGGAGGGCACAGATACGCAGTATTTT CASSLGAREGTDTQYF
TRBD2 - TRBJ2-7 TRBV11-3 15 TGTGCCAGCAGCAAAGGACTAGTCGCAACCTACGAGCAGTACTTC CASSKGLVATYEQYF
TRBD2 once TRBJ2-7 TRBV24-1 15 TGTGCCACCAGTGACCCGACTAGCGGATCCTACGAGCAGTACTTC CATSDPTSGSYEQYF
TRBD2 - TRBJ2-3 TRBV11-2 19 TGTGCCAGCAGCTCTAGGCCCTATCCTAGCGGGAGAATCACAGATACGCAGTATTTT CASSSRPYPSGRITDTQYF
TRBD1 - TRBJ2-1 TRBV9 15 TGTGCCAGCAGCCCTCGGGACAGGGGTATCAATGAGCAGTTCTTC CASSPRDRGINEQFF
- - TRBJ2-1 TRBV10-3 14 TGTGCCATCAGTGAGGGGCAGGACTACAATGAGCAGTTCTTC CAISEGQDYNEQFF
- - TRBJ2-1 TRBV19 12 TGTGCCAGTAGTCGTGACTCGTGGGAGCAGTTCTTC CASSRDSWEQFF
- - TRBJ2-3 TRBV7-3 16 TGTGCCAGCAGCTTAAGCGGCAGCGCATGGGCAGATACGCAGTATTTT CASSLSGSAWADTQYF
TRBD1 - TRBJ1-2 TRBV5-6 14 TGTGCCAGCAGCCCAAATACAGGGGTAGGGGGCTACACCTTC CASSPNTGVGGYTF
- - TRBJ1-1 TRBV12-3/TRBV12-4 12 TGTGCCAGCACCGGGGAGACCACTGAAGCTTTCTTT CASTGETTEAFF
TRBD1 - TRBJ2-2 TRBV28 14 TGTGCCAGCAGGGGACAGGGGAGCTACGGGGAGCTGTTTTTT CASRGQGSYGELFF
- few TRBJ1-6 TRBV28 14 TGTGCCAGTGAACCCACAGGGTATAATTCACCCCTCCACTTT CASEPTGYNSPLHF
- - TRBJ2-6 TRBV28 15 TGTGCCAGCAGTCCCCTGAGATCTGGGGCCAACGTCCTGACTTTC CASSPLRSGANVLTF
TRBD1 - TRBJ1-6 TRBV28 17 TGTGCCAGCAGTTCCCCGACAGGGGCCAACTATAATTCACCCCTCCACTTT CASSSPTGANYNSPLHF
- - TRBJ2-7 TRBV9 15 TGTGCCAGCAGCGTAGATTCCACTCGGGGCTACGAGCAGTACTTC CASSVDSTRGYEQYF
TRBD2 - TRBJ2-7 TRBV27 17 TGTGCCAGCAGTTTCCGAACTAGCGGGGCGTTTCACTACGAGCAGTACTTC CASSFRTSGAFHYEQYF
TRBD2 - TRBJ2-5 TRBV30 17 TGTGCCTGGAGTAGAGAGAGGACTAGCGGGAGCCAAGAGACCCAGTACTTC CAWSRERTSGSQETQYF
- - TRBJ2-6 TRBV10-3 17 TGTGCCATCAGGTCGTACTCGCCTTTTTCTGGGGCCAACGTCCTGACTTTC CAIRSYSPFSGANVLTF
TRBD1 - TRBJ1-3 TRBV15 16 TGTGCCACCAGCAGAGCGACAGGGCTATCTGGAAACACCATATATTTT CATSRATGLSGNTIYF
- few TRBJ1-4 TRBV11-3 15 TGTGCCAGCAGTTTAGTTGGTAACTCTAATGAAAAACTGTTTTTT CASSLVGNSNEKLFF
- - TRBJ1-3 TRBV5-6 15 TGTGCCAGCAGCGGACCCGCGGTCGGGGAAAACACCATATATTTT CASSGPAVGENTIYF
TRBD2 - TRBJ2-5 TRBV6-6 11 TGTGCCAGGCGGGGGGTTGAGACCCAGTACTTC CARRGVETQYF
TRBD2 - TRBJ2-3 TRBV28 16 TGTGCCAGCAGTTCCCCGGGGGGTACCCTTGCAGATACGCAGTATTTT CASSSPGGTLADTQYF
- - TRBJ2-3 TRBV4-1 17 TGCGCCAGCAGCCAGTTGTTAGGGGCCAGAAGCACAGATACGCAGTATTTT CASSQLLGARSTDTQYF
- - TRBJ2-7 TRBV5-1 13 TGCGCCAGCAGTGGCGGGGTCGACTACGAGCAGTACTTC CASSGGVDYEQYF
- - TRBJ2-6 TRBV9 18 TGTGCCAGCAGCGGGCAGGGCTCCTTGAGCTCTGGGGCCAACGTCCTGACTTTC CASSGQGSLSSGANVLTF
TRBD1 - TRBJ1-4 TRBV30 16 TGTGCCTGGAAATACGACAGGGGGATGACTAATGAAAAACTGTTTTTT CAWKYDRGMTNEKLFF
TRBD1 few TRBJ2-5 TRBV2 14 TGTGCCAGCAGTCCCACAGGGGGCCAAGAGACCCAGTACTTC CASSPTGGQETQYF
TRBD1 - TRBJ1-5 TRBV7-9 18 TGTGCCAGCAGCGCCCCCAAGGGACAGGGGCAGGGCAATCAGCCCCAGCATTTT CASSAPKGQGQGNQPQHF
- - TRBJ2-1 TRBV7-8 14 TGTGCCAGCAGCCCAGCGGGTCCTCCGGGTGAGCAGTTCTTC CASSPAGPPGEQFF
TRBD1 - TRBJ2-1 TRBV2 14 TGTGCCAGCAGTGAACAGGGGGCCCCTTATGAGCAGTTCTTC CASSEQGAPYEQFF
- - TRBJ1-5 TRBV27 16 TGTGCCAGCAGCCCCGAGGGCAGTCGGATCGGTCAGCCCCAGCATTTT CASSPEGSRIGQPQHF
TRBD1 - TRBJ2-7 TRBV7-2 16 TGTGCCAGCAGCCGGGCCGGGACAGCCAACTCCTACGAGCAGTACTTC CASSRAGTANSYEQYF
- - TRBJ1-2 TRBV2 13 TGTGCCAGCGTTGGCAGTGGAGGCTATGGCTACACCTTC CASVGSGGYGYTF
- - TRBJ1-4 TRBV28 18 TGTGCCAGCAGTTTGTGGGCGGGGCAGCCAACAACTAATGAAAAACTGTTTTTT CASSLWAGQPTTNEKLFF
- - TRBJ1-1 TRBV4-3 15 TGCGCCAGCAGCCTCTCCCCCCAGGGTGGAACTGAAGCTTTCTTT CASSLSPQGGTEAFF
- - TRBJ2-1 TRBV10-3 14 TGTGCCATCAACGGGGGAGGCTCCTACAATGAGCAGTTCTTC CAINGGGSYNEQFF
TRBD1 - TRBJ2-2 TRBV28 11 TGTGCCAGCAGTTCCACAGGGGAACTGTTTTTT CASSSTGELFF
- - TRBJ2-7 TRBV2 13 TGTGCCAGGTCGGCTACCGGGATTTACGAGCAGTACTTC CARSATGIYEQYF
- - TRBJ2-1 TRBV27 15 TGTGCCAGCAGTCCCTCCGGGGTTCCGAGACATGAGCAGTTCTTC CASSPSGVPRHEQFF
TRBD1 - TRBJ1-4 TRBV29-1 13 TGCAGCGTTGTTACAGGGGGCTATGAAAAACTGTTTTTT CSVVTGGYEKLFF
TRBD1 - TRBJ1-2 TRBV9 14 TGTGCCAGCAGCGCTCGGACAGGGTGGGGAGGCTACACCTTC CASSARTGWGGYTF
TRBD1 - TRBJ1-2 TRBV11-2 13 TGTGCCAGCAGCAGAGGGACAGTCTATGGCTACACCTTC CASSRGTVYGYTF
TRBD2 - TRBJ2-1 TRBV5-1 15 TGCGCCAGCAGCTTGGAGCTAGCGGGATCCGATGAGCAGTTCTTC CASSLELAGSDEQFF
TRBD1 - TRBJ1-2 TRBV28 13 TGTGCCAGCAGTTTCACAGGGGCTCGCGGCTACACCTTC CASSFTGARGYTF
TRBD1 - TRBJ2-3 TRBV7-8 16 TGTGCCAGCACCGGACCCGGGACAGGGGATACAGATACGCAGTATTTT CASTGPGTGDTDTQYF
- - TRBJ1-5 TRBV6-4 14 TGTGCCAGCAGTGAGATTGTCAGAAATCAGCCCCAGCATTTT CASSEIVRNQPQHF
- medium-sized TRBJ2-7 TRBV10-2 13 TGCGCCAGCAGTGACAGGGGAGTTAGCGAGCAGTACTTC CASSDRGVSEQYF
- - TRBJ2-1 TRBV19 15 TGTGCCAGTAAACCGGACAGAAGCTCCTACAATGAGCAGTTCTTC CASKPDRSSYNEQFF
- - TRBJ1-6 TRBV4-1 17 TGCGCCAGCAGCCAAGATTCAGGCGGGACCTATAATTCACCCCTCCACTTT CASSQDSGGTYNSPLHF
TRBD2 - TRBJ2-1 TRBV24-1 16 TGTGCCACCAGTGAACCCGGGACTAGCCCATGGAATGAGCAGTTCTTC CATSEPGTSPWNEQFF